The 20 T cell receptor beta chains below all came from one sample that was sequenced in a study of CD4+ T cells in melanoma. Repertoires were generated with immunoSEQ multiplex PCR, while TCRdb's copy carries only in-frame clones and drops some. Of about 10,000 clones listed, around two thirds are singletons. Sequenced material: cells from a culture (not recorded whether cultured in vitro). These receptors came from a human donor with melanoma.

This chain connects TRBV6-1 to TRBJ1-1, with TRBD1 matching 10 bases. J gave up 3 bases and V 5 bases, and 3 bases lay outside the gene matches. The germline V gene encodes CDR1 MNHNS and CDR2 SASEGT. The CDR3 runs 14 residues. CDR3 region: CASSLGQGYTEAFF. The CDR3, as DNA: TGTGCCAGCAGTTTGGGACAGGGGTACACTGAAGCTTTCTTT.

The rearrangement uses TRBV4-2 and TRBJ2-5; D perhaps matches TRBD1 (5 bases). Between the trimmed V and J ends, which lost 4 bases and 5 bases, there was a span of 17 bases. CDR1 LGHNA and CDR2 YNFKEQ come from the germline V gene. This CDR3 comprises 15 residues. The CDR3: CASSPALQERETQYF. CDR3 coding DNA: TGTGCCAGCAGCCCGGCCCTACAGGAGCGTGAGACCCAGTACTTC.

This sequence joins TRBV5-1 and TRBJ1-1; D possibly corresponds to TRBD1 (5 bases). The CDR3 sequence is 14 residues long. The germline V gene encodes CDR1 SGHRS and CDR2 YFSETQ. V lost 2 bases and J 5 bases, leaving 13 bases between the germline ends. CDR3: CASSFQGTVTEAFF. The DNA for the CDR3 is TGCGCCAGCAGCTTTCAGGGTACTGTTACTGAAGCTTTCTTT.

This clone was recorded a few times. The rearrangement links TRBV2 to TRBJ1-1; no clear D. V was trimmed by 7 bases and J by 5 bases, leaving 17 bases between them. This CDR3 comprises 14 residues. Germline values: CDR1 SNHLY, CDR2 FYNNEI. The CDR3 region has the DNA TGTGCCAGCACCCCCGAGGCAGTACTAACTGAAGCTTTCTTT. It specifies CASTPEAVLTEAFF.

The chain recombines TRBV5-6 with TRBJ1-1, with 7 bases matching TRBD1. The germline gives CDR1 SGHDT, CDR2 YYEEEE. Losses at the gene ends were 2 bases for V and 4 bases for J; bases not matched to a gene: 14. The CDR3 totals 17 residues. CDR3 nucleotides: TGTGCCAGCAGCTTTGAGGCGATTTCGGGACAGCTCACTGAAGCTTTCTTT. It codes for CASSFEAISGQLTEAFF.

The chain's CDR3 is CASSFKPGDRSSNQPQHF. CDR3 nucleotides: TGTGCCAGCAGCTTTAAGCCAGGGGATAGGAGCAGCAATCAGCCCCAGCATTTT. This chain links TRBV7-3 with TRBJ1-5; D is perhaps TRBD1 (6 bases). The CDR3 has 18 residues. In germline, CDR1 is SGHTA, CDR2 FQGTGA. The V end lost 3 bases, the J end lost 1 base, and 19 bases lay between the germline ends.

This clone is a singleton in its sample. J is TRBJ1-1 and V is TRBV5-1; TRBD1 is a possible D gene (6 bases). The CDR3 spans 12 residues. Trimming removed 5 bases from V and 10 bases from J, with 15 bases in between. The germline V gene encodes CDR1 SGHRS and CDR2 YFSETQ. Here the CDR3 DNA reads TGCGCCAGCAGGGACCTACAGGGATCAGCTTTCTTT. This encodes CASRDLQGSAFF.

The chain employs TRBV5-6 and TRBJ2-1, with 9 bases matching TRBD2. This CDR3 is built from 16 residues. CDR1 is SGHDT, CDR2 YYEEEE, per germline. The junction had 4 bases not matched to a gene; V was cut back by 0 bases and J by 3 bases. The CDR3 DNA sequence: TGTGCCAGCAGCTTGGCGGGCGGGGGGGGCTACAATGAGCAGTTCTTC. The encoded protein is CASSLAGGGGYNEQFF.

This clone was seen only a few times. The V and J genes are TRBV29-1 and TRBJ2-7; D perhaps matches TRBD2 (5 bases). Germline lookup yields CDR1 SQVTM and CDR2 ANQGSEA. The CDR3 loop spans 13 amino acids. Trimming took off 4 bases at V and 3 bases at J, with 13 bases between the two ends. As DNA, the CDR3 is TGCAGCGTTGTTAAGGAGGAAGGCTACGAGCAGTACTTC. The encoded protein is CSVVKEEGYEQYF.

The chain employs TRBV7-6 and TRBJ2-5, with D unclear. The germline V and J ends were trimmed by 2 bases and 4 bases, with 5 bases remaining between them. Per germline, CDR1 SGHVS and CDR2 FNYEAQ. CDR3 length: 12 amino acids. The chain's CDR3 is CASSLLPETQYF. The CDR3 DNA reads TGTGCCAGCAGCTTACTTCCAGAGACCCAGTACTTC.

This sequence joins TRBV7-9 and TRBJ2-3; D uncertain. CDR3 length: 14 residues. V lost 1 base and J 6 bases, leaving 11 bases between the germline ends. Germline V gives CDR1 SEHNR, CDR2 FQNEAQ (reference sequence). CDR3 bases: TGTGCCAGCAGCTTAGGCTTAGGATCTGATACGCAGTATTTT. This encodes CASSLGLGSDTQYF.

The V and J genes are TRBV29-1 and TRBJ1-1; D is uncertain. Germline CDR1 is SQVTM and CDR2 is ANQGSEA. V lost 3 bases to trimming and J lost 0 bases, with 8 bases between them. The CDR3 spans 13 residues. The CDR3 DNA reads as TGCAGCGTTGAGGGCAGGATGAACACTGAAGCTTTCTTT. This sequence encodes CSVEGRMNTEAFF.

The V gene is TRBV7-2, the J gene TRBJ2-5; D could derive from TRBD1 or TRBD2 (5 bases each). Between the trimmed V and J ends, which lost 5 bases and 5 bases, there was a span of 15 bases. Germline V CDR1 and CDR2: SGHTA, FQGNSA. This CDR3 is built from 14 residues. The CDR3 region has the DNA TGTGCCAGCAGCCCCGGGGCCGCGTGGGAGACCCAGTACTTC. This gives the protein CASSPGAAWETQYF.

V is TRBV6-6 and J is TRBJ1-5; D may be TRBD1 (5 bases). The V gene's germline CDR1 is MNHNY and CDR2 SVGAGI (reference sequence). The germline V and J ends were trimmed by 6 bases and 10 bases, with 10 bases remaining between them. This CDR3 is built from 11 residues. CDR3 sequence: CASRSGQPQHF. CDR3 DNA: TGTGCCAGCAGGTCCGGACAACCCCAGCATTTT.

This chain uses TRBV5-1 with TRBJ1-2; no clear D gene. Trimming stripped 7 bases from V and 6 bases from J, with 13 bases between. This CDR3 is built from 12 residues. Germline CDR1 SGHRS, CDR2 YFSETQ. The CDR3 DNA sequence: TGCGCCAGCCGGCAGAGTTTTAATGGCTACACCTTC. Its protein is CASRQSFNGYTF.

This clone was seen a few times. This chain's CDR3 is CASSQTVGDGKLFF. As DNA, the CDR3 is TGCGCCAGCAGCCAAACAGTAGGGGATGGAAAACTGTTTTTT. The chain combines TRBV4-1 with TRBJ1-4, with D possibly matching TRBD1 (5 bases). This CDR3 has 14 residues. Germline V gene data show CDR1 as MGHRA and CDR2 as YSYEKL. Trimming stripped 2 bases from V and 10 bases from J, with 14 bases between.

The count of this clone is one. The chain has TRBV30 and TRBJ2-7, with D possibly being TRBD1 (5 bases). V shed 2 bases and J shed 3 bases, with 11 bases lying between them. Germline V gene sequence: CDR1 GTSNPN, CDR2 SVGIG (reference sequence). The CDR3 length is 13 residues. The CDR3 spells CAWSKGQVYEQYF. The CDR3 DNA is TGTGCCTGGAGTAAGGGGCAAGTCTACGAGCAGTACTTC.

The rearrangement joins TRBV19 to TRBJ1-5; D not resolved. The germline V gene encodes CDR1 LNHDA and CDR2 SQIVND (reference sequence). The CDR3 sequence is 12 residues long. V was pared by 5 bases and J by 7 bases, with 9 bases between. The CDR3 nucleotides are TGTGCCAGTAGTCATCCACGGCAGCCCCAGCATTTT. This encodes CASSHPRQPQHF.

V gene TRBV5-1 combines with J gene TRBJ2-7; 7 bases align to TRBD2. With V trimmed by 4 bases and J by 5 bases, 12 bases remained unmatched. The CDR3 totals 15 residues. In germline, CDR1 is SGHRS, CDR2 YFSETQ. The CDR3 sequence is CASSGGVGLSDEQYF. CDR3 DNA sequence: TGCGCCAGCAGCGGGGGGGTGGGACTATCCGACGAGCAGTACTTC.

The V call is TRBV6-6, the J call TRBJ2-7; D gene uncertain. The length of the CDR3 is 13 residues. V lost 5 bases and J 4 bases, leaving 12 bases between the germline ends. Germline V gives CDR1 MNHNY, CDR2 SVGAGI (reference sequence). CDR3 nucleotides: TGTGCCAGCAGTGTGGATGGAAGATACGAGCAGTACTTC. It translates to CASSVDGRYEQYF.